The clone carrying this TCR beta chain was seen more than once but under ten times. Its target is unknown. Germline V CDR1 and CDR2: SNHLY, FYNNEI. The length of the CDR3 is 13 residues. V was clipped by 2 bases and J by 8 bases, with 12 bases between them. Genomic DNA, the template, was used for profiling of the TCR beta VDJ and CDR3. One entry per CDR3 protein, called by TCRdb with MiXCR from the reads. The data contain roughly 170,000 distinct CDR3 sequences, about 50% of them seen just once; the ten biggest clones take up approximately 13%. CD8+CD57+ cell expansion, shown by flow cytometry, had occurred in the patients selected for sequencing. Everyone among the patients had severe acquired aplastic anemia. The data derive from a study of CD8+CD57+ T cells in acquired aplastic anemia. Study in general: The DNA of sorted CD4+ and CD8+ cells averaged approximately 3.2 ug. Overall study results and limits: Shared by patients and controls, approximately 29 CD8+ CDR3s were abundant in patients. Any difference that existed in CD8+ Simpson's diversity between patients and controls was not significant.

This TCR came from a human donor with aplastic anemia. The V and J genes are TRBV2 and TRBJ1-2; D gene ambiguous. The sample consisted of sorted CD4+, CD8+, or CD8+CD57+ T cells (not recorded which) from PBMCs. The CDR3 loop is CASSEMGVAGYTF. CDR3 in DNA: TGTGCCAGCAGTGAAATGGGCGTGGCCGGCTACACCTTC.